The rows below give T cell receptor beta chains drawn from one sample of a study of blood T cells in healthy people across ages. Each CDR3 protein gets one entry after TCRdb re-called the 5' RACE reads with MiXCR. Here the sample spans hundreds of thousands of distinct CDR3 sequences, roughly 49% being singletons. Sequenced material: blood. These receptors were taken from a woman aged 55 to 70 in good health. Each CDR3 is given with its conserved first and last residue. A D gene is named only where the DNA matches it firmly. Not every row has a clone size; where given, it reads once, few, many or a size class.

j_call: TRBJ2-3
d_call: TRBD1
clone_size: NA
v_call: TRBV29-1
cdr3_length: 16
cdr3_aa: CSVEDQNRGRPDTQYF
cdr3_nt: TGCAGCGTTGAAGATCAGAACAGGGGGCGCCCAGATACGCAGTATTTT

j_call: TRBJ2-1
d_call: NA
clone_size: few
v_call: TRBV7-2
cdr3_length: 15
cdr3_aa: CASSLGLGRTGEQFF
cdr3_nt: TGTGCCAGCAGCTTAGGTCTGGGGCGGACTGGTGAGCAGTTCTTC

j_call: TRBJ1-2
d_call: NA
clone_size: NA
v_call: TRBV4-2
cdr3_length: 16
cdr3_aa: CASSPPDSHANYGYTF
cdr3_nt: TGTGCCAGCAGCCCACCCGACAGCCACGCTAACTATGGCTACACCTTC

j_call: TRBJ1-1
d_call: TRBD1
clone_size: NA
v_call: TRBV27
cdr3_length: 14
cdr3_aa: CASSSTGGVTVAFF
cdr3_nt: TGTGCCAGCAGTTCGACAGGGGGCGTCACTGTAGCTTTCTTT

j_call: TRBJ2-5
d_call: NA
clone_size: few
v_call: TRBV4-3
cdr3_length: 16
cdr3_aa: CASSRQAGNRQETQYF
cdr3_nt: TGCGCCAGCAGCCGACAAGCCGGGAACCGGCAAGAGACCCAGTACTTC

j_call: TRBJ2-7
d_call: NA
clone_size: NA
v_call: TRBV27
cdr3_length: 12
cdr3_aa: CASISSRHEQYF
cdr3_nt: TGTGCCAGCATTTCTAGTAGGCACGAGCAGTACTTC

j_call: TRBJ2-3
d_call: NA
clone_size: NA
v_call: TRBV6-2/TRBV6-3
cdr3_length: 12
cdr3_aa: CASSDPSDTQYF
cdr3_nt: TGTGCCAGCAGTGATCCTAGCGATACGCAGTATTTT

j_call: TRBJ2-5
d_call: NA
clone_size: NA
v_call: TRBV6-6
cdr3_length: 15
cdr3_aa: CASTQGGGRQETQYF
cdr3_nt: TGTGCCAGCACTCAGGGGGGGGGCCGGCAAGAGACCCAGTACTTC

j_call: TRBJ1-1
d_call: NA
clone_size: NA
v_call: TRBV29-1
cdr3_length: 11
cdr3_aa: CSVELKAEAFF
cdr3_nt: TGCAGCGTTGAACTAAAGGCTGAAGCTTTCTTT

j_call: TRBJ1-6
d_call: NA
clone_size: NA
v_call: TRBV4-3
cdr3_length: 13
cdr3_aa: CASSQEPNSPPHF
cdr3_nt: TGCGCCAGCAGCCAAGAGCCTAATTCACCCCCCCACTTT

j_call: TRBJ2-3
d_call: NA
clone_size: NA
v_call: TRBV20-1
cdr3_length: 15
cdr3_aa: CSARDSGLNTDTQYF
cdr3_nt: TGCAGTGCTAGAGATTCAGGACTTAACACAGATACGCAGTATTTT

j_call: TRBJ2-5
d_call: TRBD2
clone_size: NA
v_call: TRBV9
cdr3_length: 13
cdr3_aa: CASSALAGETQYF
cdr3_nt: TGTGCCAGCAGCGCCCTAGCGGGGGAGACCCAGTACTTC

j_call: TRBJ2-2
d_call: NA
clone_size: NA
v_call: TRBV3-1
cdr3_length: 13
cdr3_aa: CASSQKGTGELFF
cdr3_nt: TGTGCCAGCAGCCAGAAGGGGACCGGGGAGCTGTTTTTT

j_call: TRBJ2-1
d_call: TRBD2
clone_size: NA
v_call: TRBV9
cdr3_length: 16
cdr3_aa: CASSPGGLAGYNEQFF
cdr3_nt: TGTGCCAGCAGCCCTGGGGGACTAGCGGGTTACAATGAGCAGTTCTTC

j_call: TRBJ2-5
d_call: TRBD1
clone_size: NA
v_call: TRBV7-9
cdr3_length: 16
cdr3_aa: CASSSWVGTAKETQYF
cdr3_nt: TGTGCCAGCAGCTCCTGGGTAGGGACAGCCAAAGAGACCCAGTACTTC

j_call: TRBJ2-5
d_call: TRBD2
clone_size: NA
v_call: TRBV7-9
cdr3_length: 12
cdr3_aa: CASELALETQYF
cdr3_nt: TGTGCCAGCGAACTAGCGTTGGAGACCCAGTACTTC

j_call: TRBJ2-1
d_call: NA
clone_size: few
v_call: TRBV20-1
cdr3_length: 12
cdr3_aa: CSAFSLDNEQFF
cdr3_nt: TGCAGTGCTTTCTCACTCGACAATGAGCAGTTCTTC

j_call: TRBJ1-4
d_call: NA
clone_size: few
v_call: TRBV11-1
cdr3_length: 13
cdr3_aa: CASSWADGEKLFF
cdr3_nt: TGTGCCAGCAGCTGGGCGGACGGGGAAAAACTGTTTTTT

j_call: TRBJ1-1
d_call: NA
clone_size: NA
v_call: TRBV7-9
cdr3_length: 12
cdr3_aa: CASRRENTEAFF
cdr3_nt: TGTGCCAGCAGGAGGGAGAACACTGAAGCTTTCTTT

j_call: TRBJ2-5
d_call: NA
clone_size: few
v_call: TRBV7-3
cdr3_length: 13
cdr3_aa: CASSLTALQTQYF
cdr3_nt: TGTGCCAGCAGCTTAACGGCGTTACAGACCCAGTACTTC

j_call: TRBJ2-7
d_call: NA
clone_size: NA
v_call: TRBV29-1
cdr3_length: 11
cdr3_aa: CSVESNYEQYF
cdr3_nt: TGCAGCGTTGAGAGTAACTACGAGCAGTACTTC

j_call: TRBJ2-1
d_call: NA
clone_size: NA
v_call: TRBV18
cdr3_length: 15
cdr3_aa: CASSKGTRTLYEQFF
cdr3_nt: TGTGCCAGCTCAAAGGGGACCCGAACCCTCTACGAGCAGTTCTTC

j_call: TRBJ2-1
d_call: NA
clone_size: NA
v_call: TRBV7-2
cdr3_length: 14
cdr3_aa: CASKRGGGNNEQFF
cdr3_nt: TGTGCCAGCAAAAGGGGGGGGGGAAACAATGAGCAGTTCTTC

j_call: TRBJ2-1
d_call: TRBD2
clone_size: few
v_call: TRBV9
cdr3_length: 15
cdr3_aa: CASSETSGSKAEQFF
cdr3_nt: TGTGCCAGCAGCGAGACTAGCGGGAGTAAGGCTGAGCAGTTCTTC

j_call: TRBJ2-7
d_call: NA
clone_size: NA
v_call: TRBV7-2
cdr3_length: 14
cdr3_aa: CASSLVLDLPEQYF
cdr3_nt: TGTGCCAGCAGCTTAGTCCTAGACTTACCCGAGCAGTACTTC

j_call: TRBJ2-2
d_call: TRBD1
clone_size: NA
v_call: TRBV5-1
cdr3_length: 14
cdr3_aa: CASSYRGLGGELFF
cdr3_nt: TGCGCCAGCAGCTACAGGGGGCTGGGCGGGGAGCTGTTTTTT

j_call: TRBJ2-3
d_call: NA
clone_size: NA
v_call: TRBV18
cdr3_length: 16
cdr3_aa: CASSPSGWVRADTQYF
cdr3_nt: TGTGCCAGCTCACCTAGCGGATGGGTGAGAGCGGATACGCAGTATTTT

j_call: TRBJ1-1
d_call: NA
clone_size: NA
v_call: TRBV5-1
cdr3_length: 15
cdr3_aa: CASRSYRETNTEAFF
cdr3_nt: TGCGCCAGCAGATCATACAGGGAAACGAACACTGAAGCTTTCTTT

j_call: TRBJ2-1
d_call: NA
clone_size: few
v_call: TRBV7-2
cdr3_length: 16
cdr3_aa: CASSLQFGVSYNEQFF
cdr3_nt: TGTGCCAGCAGCTTACAATTCGGGGTCTCCTACAATGAGCAGTTCTTC

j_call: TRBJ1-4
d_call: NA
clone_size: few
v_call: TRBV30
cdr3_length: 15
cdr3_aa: CAWSGNGATNERLFF
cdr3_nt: TGTGCCTGGAGTGGGAATGGGGCAACTAATGAAAGACTGTTTTTT

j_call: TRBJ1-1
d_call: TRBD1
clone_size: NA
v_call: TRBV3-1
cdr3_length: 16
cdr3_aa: CASSQGTGTANTEAFF
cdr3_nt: TGTGCCAGCAGCCAAGGTACCGGGACAGCAAACACTGAAGCTTTCTTT

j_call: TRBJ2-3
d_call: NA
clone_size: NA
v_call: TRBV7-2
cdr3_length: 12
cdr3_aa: CASSSPGPTQYF
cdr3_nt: TGTGCCAGCAGCTCCCCGGGACCTACGCAGTATTTT

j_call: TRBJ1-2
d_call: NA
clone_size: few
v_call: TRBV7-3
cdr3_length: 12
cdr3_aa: CASSLLGEGYTF
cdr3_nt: TGTGCCAGCAGCCTCCTGGGGGAGGGCTACACCTTC

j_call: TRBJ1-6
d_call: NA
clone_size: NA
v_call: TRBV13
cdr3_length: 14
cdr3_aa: CASSYDRDNSPLHF
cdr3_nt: TGTGCCAGCAGCTATGACAGAGATAATTCACCCCTCCACTTT

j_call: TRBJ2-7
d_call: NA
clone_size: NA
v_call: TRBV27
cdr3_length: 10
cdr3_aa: CALLGGEQYF
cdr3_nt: TGTGCCCTTCTGGGGGGCGAGCAGTACTTC